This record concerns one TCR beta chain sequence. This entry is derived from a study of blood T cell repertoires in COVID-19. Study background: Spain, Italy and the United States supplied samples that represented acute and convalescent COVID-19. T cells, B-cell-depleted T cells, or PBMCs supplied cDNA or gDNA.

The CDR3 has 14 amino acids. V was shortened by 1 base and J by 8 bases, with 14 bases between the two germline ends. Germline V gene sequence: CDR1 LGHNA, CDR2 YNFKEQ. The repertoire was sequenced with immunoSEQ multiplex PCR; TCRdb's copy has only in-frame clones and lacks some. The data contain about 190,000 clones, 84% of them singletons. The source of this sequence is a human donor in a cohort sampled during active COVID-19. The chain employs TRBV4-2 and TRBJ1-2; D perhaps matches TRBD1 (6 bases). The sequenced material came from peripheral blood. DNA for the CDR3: TGTGCCAGCAGCCAAGGACAGGATTGGAGAGGCTACACCTTC. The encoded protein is CASSQGQDWRGYTF.